This record covers a single TCR beta chain. This sample was taken from a study of blood T cell repertoires in COVID-19. Assay: immunoSEQ multiplex PCR; the TCRdb copy retains only in-frame clones and omits some. Of around 300,000 clones listed, 65% to 90% are singletons. The V and J ends lost 3 bases and 2 bases respectively, with 12 bases between them. This CDR3 has 15 amino acids. The germline V gene has CDR1 KGHDR and CDR2 SFDVKD. Sequencing was performed on peripheral blood. This clonotype was obtained from a human donor in a cohort sampled during active COVID-19. The chain employs TRBV24-1 and TRBJ2-5; D is perhaps TRBD1 (5 bases). CDR3 bases: TGTGCCACCAGTGATGTGACAGAGCCACAAGAGACCCAGTACTTC. Its protein product is CATSDVTEPQETQYF.